The source of this TCR beta chain is a study of blood T cells in healthy people across ages. Study as a whole: About one barcoded beta molecule per two T cells was captured by template switching.

Study results and caveats: From one million sequenced T cells, diversity estimates were lower bounds. Observed TCR beta diversity per million T cells went down as age went up. This fall followed a roughly linear course with age.

The CDR3 contains 15 residues. Germline CDR1 is ENHRY and CDR2 is SYGVKD. Trimming took 10 bases from V and 5 from J, leaving 23 bases between them. Comment on this clonotype: Its specificity is not known.

PCR was performed a second time for about 7 to 11 cycles using a sample-barcoded 5' primer and a J-beta primer mix. TCRdb reprocessed the 5' RACE reads via MiXCR and lists one record per CDR3 protein. The sample has 1.6 million or so distinct CDR3 sequences, roughly 32% seen once. The chain uses TRBV10-3 and TRBJ1-1; D gene unclear. Source material: blood. The clonotype originates from a woman aged 25-40 years in good health. This CDR3 is CATGPGTKTGTEAFF. CDR3 DNA sequence: TGTGCCACCGGCCCGGGCACCAAAACCGGGACTGAAGCTTTCTTT.